The rows below give T cell receptor beta chains drawn from one sample of a study of cytomegalovirus exposure and HLA in healthy donors. The repertoire was sequenced with immunoSEQ multiplex PCR; TCRdb's copy has only in-frame clones and lacks some. The sample includes fewer than 90,000 clones, over 60% of them seen just once. Material for sequencing was PBMCs. All receptors derive from a female donor in good health and CMV-seronegative. CDR3s include the opening cysteine and the closing phenylalanine or tryptophan. The D gene is left open where the match is weak. Some rows have no size entry. The others give once, few or many, or a class for an expanded clone.

V	size	J	D	DNA	CDR3
TRBV28	-	TRBJ2-7	-	TGTGCCAGTACGACGGGCGGGTACGAGCAGTACTTC	CASTTGGYEQYF
TRBV7-2	few	TRBJ2-3	-	TGTGCCAGCAGCCCTGACTCCCTCGGGACAGATACGCAGTATTTT	CASSPDSLGTDTQYF
TRBV28	-	TRBJ2-7	TRBD1	TGTGCCAGCAGGAGATGGGGACAGGGGCCCTACGAGCAGTACTTC	CASRRWGQGPYEQYF
TRBV19	-	TRBJ2-3	TRBD1	TGTGCCAGTAGTTCCGGACAGGTGATAGCAGATACGCAGTATTTT	CASSSGQVIADTQYF
TRBV7-7	-	TRBJ2-7	-	TGTGCTAGCAGCTTAGCGGTGAGGGACGAGCAGTACTTC	CASSLAVRDEQYF
TRBV14	few	TRBJ2-5	TRBD1	TGTGCCAGCAGCCTTCTCGACAGGGGGTACCAAGAGACCCAGTACTTC	CASSLLDRGYQETQYF
TRBV10-3	once	TRBJ2-7	-	TGTGCCATCAGTGAATCGGACAGCTACGAGCAGTACTTC	CAISESDSYEQYF
TRBV4-3	-	TRBJ2-3	-	TGCGCCAGCAGCCAAAAGGGGGATACGCAGTATTTT	CASSQKGDTQYF
TRBV5-4	-	TRBJ2-3	TRBD2	TGTGCCAGCAGCTTGGAGGCGGGGGGCACAGATACGCAGTATTTT	CASSLEAGGTDTQYF
TRBV7-9	few	TRBJ1-1	-	TGTGCCAGCAGCCTCCGACAGCTCTCCCCCGAGAACACTGAAGCTTTCTTT	CASSLRQLSPENTEAFF
TRBV7-9	-	TRBJ2-7	-	TGTGCCAGCAGCTCCACCGGGACAACGAGCTCCTACGAGCAGTACTTC	CASSSTGTTSSYEQYF
TRBV7-9	once	TRBJ1-1	-	TGTGCCAGCAGCTTAAGGGGTCGGATGAACACTGAAGCTTTCTTT	CASSLRGRMNTEAFF
TRBV7-2	-	TRBJ2-1	-	TGTGCCAGCAGCATTGGACACGGGCTCAATGAGCAGTTCTTC	CASSIGHGLNEQFF
TRBV28	-	TRBJ2-1	-	TGTGCCAGCAGTTTAGGGGGCCCCTACAATGAGCAGTTCTTC	CASSLGGPYNEQFF
TRBV10-3	once	TRBJ2-5	TRBD2	TGTGCCAGCGGGAGGGGGCCAGAAGAGACCCAGTACTTC	CASGRGPEETQYF
TRBV29-1	-	TRBJ2-2	-	TGCAGCGTTTCCGGGGAAGACACCGGGGAGCTGTTTTTT	CSVSGEDTGELFF
TRBV29-1	-	TRBJ1-2	-	TGCAGCGTTGAGGCCGGGTCCTACTATGGCTACACCTTC	CSVEAGSYYGYTF
TRBV12-5	few	TRBJ1-1	-	TGTGCTAGTGGTTTACAGAAGATGCTGAACACTGAAGCTTTCTTT	CASGLQKMLNTEAFF
TRBV7-9	-	TRBJ2-7	TRBD2	TGTGCCAGCAGCTTAGTGGGTAGCGGGAGGGGTGGAGACTACGAGCAGTACTTC	CASSLVGSGRGGDYEQYF
TRBV28	-	TRBJ1-2	TRBD1	TGTGCCAGCAGTCCCCCCGGTGGGGACAGGTCGCCCTATGGCTACACCTTC	CASSPPGGDRSPYGYTF
TRBV27	-	TRBJ1-2	TRBD1	TGTGCCAGCAGCCCGGACAGGGAAGTGATCTATGGCTACACCTTC	CASSPDREVIYGYTF
TRBV4-2	-	TRBJ2-1	-	TGTGCCAGCAGCCAAGCAGTTTTACTAGGGGGAGGGCCGGGCTACAATGAGCAGTTCTTC	CASSQAVLLGGGPGYNEQFF
TRBV9	-	TRBJ2-3	-	TGTGCCAGCAGCGTAGCCCCCAGGCCAGATACGCAGTATTTT	CASSVAPRPDTQYF
TRBV4-2	-	TRBJ2-7	TRBD2	TGTGCCAGCAGGCCAGTACTAAAGCGGGGGTCCTACGAGCAGTACTTC	CASRPVLKRGSYEQYF